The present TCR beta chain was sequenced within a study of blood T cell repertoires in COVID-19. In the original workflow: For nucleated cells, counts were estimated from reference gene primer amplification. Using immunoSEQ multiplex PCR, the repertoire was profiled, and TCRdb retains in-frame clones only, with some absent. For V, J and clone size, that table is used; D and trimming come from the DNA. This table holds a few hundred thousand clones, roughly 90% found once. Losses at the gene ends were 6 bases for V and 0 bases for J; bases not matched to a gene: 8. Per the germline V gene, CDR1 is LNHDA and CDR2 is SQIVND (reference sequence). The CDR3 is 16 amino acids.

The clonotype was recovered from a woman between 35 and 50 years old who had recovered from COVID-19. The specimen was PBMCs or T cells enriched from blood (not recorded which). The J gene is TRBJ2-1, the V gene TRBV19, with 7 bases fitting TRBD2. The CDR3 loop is CASRGTSAYSYNEQFF. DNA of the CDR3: TGTGCCAGTAGGGGAACTAGCGCCTACTCCTACAATGAGCAGTTCTTC.